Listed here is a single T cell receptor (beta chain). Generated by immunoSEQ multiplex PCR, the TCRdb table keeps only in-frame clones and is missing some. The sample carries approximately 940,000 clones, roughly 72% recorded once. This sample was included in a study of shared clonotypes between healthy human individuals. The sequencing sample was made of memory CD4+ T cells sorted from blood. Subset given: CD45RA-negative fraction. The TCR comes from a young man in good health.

In nucleotides, the CDR3 is TGCGCCAGCAGCGTAATGCGACAGGAGCAAGAGACCCAGTACTTC. The encoded protein is CASSVMRQEQETQYF. The chain has TRBV5-1 and TRBJ2-5, with D maybe TRBD1 (6 bases). Trimming took 4 bases from V and 2 from J, leaving 15 bases between them. Germline CDR1 is SGHRS and CDR2 is YFSETQ. The CDR3 runs 15 residues.